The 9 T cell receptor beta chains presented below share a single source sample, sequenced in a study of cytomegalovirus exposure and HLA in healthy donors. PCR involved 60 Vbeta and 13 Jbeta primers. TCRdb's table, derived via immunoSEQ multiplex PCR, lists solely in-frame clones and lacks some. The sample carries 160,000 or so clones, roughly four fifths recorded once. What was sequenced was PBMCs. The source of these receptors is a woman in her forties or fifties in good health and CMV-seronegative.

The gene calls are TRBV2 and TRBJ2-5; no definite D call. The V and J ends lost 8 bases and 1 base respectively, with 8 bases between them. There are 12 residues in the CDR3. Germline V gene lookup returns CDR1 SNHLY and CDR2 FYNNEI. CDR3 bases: TGTGCCAGCCGCCCTACCCAAGAGACCCAGTACTTC. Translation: CASRPTQETQYF.

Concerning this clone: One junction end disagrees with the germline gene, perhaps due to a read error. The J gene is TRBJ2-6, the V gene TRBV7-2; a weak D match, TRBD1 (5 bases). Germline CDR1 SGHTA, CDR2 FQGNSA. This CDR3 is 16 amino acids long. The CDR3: CASSPGWAAGVNVLTF. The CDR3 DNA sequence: TGTGCCAGCAGCCCAGGGTGGGCTGCTGGGGTCAACGTCCTGACTTTC.

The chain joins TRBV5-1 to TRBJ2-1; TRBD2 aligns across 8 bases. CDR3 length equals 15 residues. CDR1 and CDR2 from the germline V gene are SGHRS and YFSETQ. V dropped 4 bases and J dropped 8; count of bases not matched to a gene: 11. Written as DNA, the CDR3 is TGCGCCAGCAGCGCGACCTGGATCGGGGGGGATGAGCAGTTCTTC. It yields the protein CASSATWIGGDEQFF.

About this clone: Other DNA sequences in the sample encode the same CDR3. The CDR3 sequence is CASSFGGGGANYGYTF. The CDR3 DNA reads as TGTGCCAGCAGCTTCGGTGGAGGAGGGGCGAACTATGGCTACACCTTC. The chain couples TRBV7-9 to TRBJ1-2; D possibly corresponds to TRBD1 (5 bases). Germline V gene lookup returns CDR1 SEHNR and CDR2 FQNEAQ (reference sequence). V shed 3 bases and J shed 2 bases, with 16 bases lying between them. CDR3 size: 16 residues.

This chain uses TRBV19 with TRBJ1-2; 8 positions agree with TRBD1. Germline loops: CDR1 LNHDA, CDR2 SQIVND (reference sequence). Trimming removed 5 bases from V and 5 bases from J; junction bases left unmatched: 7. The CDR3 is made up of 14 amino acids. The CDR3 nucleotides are TGTGCCAGTAGTTCGGGACAGGCACTTTATGGCTACACCTTC. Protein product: CASSSGQALYGYTF.

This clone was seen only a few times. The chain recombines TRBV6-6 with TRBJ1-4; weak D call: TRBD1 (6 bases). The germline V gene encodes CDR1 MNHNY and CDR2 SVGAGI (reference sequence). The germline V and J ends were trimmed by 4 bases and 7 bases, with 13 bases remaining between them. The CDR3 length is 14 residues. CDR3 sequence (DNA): TGTGCCAGCAGTTCCGGGACACTACCTGAAAAACTGTTTTTT. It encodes CASSSGTLPEKLFF.

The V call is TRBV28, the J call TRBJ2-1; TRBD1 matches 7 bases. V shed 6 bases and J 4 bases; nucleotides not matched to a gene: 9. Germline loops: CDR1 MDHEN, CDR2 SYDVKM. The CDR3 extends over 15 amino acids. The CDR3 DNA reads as TGTGCCAGCAGGGACGACAGGGAACTTTACAATGAGCAGTTCTTC. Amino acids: CASRDDRELYNEQFF.

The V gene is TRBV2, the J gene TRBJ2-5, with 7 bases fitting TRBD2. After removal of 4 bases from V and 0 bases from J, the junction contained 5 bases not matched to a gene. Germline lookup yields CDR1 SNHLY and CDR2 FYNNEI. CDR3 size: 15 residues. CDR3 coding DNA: TGTGCCAGCAGTGGCGCGGGGGTGTACCAAGAGACCCAGTACTTC. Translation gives CASSGAGVYQETQYF.

CDR3 in amino acids: CASSSEPSGGTQYF. CDR3 nucleotides: TGTGCCAGCAGCTCAGAACCTTCCGGCGGGACCCAGTACTTC. The genes are TRBV7-3 and TRBJ2-5; no firm D call. Germline V gene lookup returns CDR1 SGHTA and CDR2 FQGTGA. With 4 bases removed from V and 7 bases from J, the gap between germline ends came to 16 bases. This CDR3 spans 14 amino acids.